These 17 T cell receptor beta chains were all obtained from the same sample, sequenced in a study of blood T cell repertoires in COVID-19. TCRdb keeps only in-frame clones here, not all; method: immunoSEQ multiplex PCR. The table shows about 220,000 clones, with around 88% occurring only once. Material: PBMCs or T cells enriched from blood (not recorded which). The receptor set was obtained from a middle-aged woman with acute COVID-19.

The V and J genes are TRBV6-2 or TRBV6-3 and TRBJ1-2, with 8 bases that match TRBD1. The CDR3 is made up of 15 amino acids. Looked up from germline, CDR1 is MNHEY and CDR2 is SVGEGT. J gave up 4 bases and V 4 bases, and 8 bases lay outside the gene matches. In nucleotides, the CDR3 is TGTGCCAGCAGTTTTCGGACAGGGATCTCCTATGGCTACACCTTC. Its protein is CASSFRTGISYGYTF.

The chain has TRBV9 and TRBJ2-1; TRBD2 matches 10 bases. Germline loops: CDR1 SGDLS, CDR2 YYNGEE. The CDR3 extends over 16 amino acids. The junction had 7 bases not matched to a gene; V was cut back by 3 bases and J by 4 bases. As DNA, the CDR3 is TGTGCCAGCAGCGGGGGAGGACTAGCGGCTTACAATGAGCAGTTCTTC. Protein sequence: CASSGGGLAAYNEQFF.

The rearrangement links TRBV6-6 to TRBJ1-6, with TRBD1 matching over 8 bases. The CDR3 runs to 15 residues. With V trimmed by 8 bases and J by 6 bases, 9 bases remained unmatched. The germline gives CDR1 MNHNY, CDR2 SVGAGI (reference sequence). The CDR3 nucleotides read TGTGCCAGCTCGGTTGACAGGGGACGTAATTCACCCCTCCACTTT. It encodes CASSVDRGRNSPLHF.

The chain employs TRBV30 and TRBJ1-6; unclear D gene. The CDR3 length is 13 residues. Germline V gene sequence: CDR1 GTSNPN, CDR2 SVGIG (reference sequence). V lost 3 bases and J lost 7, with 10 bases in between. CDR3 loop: CAWRPGRNSPLHF. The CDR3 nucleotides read TGTGCCTGGAGACCCGGTAGAAATTCACCCCTCCACTTT.

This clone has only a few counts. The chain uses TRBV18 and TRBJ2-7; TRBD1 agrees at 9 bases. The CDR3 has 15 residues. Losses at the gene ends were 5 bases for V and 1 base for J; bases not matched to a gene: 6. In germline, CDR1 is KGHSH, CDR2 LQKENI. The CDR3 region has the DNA TGTGCCAGCTCATTAGGACAGGGGAGTTCCTACGAGCAGTACTTC. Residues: CASSLGQGSSYEQYF.

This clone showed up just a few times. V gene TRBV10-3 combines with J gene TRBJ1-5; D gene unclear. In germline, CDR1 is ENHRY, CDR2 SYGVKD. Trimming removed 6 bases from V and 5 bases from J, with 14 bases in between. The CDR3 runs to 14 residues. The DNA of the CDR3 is TGTGCCATCAGCCGGTCGGCGGTAGATCAGCCCCAGCATTTT. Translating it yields CAISRSAVDQPQHF.

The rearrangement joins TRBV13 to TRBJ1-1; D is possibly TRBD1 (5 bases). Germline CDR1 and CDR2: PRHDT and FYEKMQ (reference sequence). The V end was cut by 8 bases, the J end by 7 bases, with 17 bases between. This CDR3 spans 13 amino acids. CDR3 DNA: TGTGCCAGCGCCGGGACCTCGGGAGGTGAAGCTTTCTTT. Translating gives CASAGTSGGEAFF.

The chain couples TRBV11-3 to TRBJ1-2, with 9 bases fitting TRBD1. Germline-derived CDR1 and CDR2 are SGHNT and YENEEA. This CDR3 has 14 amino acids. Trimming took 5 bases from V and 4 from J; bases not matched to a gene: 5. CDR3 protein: CASSPDRGSYGYTF. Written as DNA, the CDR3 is TGTGCCAGCAGCCCCGACAGGGGGTCCTATGGCTACACCTTC.

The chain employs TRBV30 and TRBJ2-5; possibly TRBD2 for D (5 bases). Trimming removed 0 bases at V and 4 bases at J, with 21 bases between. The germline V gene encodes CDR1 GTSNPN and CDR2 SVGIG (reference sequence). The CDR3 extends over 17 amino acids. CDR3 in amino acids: CAWSVVRGRPDRETQYF. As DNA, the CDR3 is TGTGCCTGGAGTGTGGTAAGAGGGCGGCCTGATCGAGAGACCCAGTACTTC.

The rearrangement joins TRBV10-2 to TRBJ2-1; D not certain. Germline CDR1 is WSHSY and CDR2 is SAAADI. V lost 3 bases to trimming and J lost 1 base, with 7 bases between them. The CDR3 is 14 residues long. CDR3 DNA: TGCGCCAGCAGTGAAACCCAGTCCTACAATGAGCAGTTCTTC. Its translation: CASSETQSYNEQFF.

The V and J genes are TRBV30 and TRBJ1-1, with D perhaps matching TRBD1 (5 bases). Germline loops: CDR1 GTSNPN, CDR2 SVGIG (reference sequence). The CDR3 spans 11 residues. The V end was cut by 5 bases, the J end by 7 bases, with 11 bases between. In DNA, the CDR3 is TGTGCCTGGGAGAGACAGAATGAAGCTTTCTTT. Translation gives CAWERQNEAFF. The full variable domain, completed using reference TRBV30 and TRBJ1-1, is SQTIHQWPATLVQPVGSPLSLECTVEGTSNPNLYWYRQAAGRGLQLLFYSVGIGQISSEVPQNLSASRPQDRQFILSSKKLLLSDSGFYLCAWERQNEAFFGQGTRLTVV.

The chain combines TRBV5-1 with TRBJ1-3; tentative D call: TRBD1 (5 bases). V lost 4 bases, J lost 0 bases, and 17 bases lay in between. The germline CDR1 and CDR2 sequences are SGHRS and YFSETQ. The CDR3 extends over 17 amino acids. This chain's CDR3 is CASSLSSLTASGNTIYF. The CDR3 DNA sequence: TGCGCCAGCAGCCTAAGCAGTTTGACAGCCTCTGGAAACACCATATATTTT.

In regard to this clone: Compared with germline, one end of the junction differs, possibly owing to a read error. CDR3 DNA sequence: TGCAGCGTTGAGGGGACAGGACCTTTGCTGTTC. Encoded protein: CSVEGTGPLLF. This chain connects TRBV29-1 to TRBJ1-2; 8 bases line up with TRBD1. Germline assignment: CDR1 SQVTM and CDR2 ANQGSEA. This CDR3 has 11 amino acids.

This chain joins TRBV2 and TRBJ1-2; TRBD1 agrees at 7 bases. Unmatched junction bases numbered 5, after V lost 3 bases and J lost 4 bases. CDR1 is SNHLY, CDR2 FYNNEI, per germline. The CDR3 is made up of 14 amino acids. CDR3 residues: CASSDDRALYGYTF. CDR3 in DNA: TGTGCCAGCAGTGATGACAGGGCCCTCTATGGCTACACCTTC.

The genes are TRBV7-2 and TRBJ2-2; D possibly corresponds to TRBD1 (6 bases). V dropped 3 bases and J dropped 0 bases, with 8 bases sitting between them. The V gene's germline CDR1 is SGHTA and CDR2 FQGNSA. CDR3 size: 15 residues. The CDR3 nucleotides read TGTGCCAGCAGCTTTAGGACAGCGAACACCGGGGAGCTGTTTTTT. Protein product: CASSFRTANTGELFF.

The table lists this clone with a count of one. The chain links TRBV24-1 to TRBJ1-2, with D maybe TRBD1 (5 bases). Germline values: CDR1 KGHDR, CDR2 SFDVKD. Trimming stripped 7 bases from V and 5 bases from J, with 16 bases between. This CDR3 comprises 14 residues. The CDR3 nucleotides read TGTGCCACCAGCCCTCGACAGATCCATTATGGCTACACCTTC. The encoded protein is CATSPRQIHYGYTF.

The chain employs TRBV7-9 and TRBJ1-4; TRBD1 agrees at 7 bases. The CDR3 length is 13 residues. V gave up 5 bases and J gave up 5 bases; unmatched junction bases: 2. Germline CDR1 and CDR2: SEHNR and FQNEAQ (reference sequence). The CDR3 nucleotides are TGTGCCAGCAGCGTGGGACAGAATGAAAAACTGTTTTTT. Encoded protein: CASSVGQNEKLFF.